The 16 T cell receptor beta chains in this list originate from one sample, sequenced in a study of blood T cell repertoires in COVID-19. The table came from immunoSEQ multiplex PCR; TCRdb's copy has only in-frame clones and leaves some out. In the table there are roughly 250,000 clones, about nine tenths of which are singletons. Sequences were obtained from peripheral blood. The receptors shown here come from a woman in her thirties or forties with acute or convalescent COVID-19.

The V gene is TRBV14, the J gene TRBJ2-5, with 8 bases aligning to TRBD2. CDR1 and CDR2 from the germline V gene are SGHDN and FVKESK. The CDR3 spans 14 residues. With V trimmed by 4 bases and J by 5 bases, 6 bases remained unmatched. Written as DNA, the CDR3 is TGTGCCAGCAGCCTTGGACTAGCAGGGGAGACCCAGTACTTC. It is translated as CASSLGLAGETQYF.

The chain links TRBV7-9 to TRBJ1-5; TRBD1 aligns across 8 bases. Germline V gene sequence: CDR1 SEHNR, CDR2 FQNEAQ (reference sequence). The CDR3 runs to 14 residues. V lost 5 bases, J lost 2 bases, and 2 bases stayed unmatched. CDR3 loop: CASSLTGGNQPQHF. The CDR3 bases are TGTGCCAGCAGCCTGACAGGGGGCAATCAGCCCCAGCATTTT.

The chain is built from TRBV4-1 and TRBJ2-5; TRBD1 is a possible D gene (6 bases). V was clipped by 5 bases and J by 2 bases, with 18 bases between them. The CDR3 consists of 16 residues. The germline V gene has CDR1 MGHRA and CDR2 YSYEKL. The CDR3 DNA reads TGCGCCAGCAGCAGACGAGCCAGGGGATTTCAAGAGACCCAGTACTTC. It codes for CASSRRARGFQETQYF.

The chain joins TRBV2 to TRBJ2-1, with D possibly TRBD1 on 5 matching bases. This CDR3 is built from 15 residues. Germline V lookup: CDR1 SNHLY, CDR2 FYNNEI. The V and J ends lost 5 bases and 4 bases respectively, with 15 bases between them. The CDR3 here is CASSTDRTIYNEQFF. The CDR3 coding sequence is TGTGCCAGCAGTACCGACAGAACGATTTACAATGAGCAGTTCTTC.

The chain links TRBV10-3 to TRBJ2-1; 10 positions match TRBD1. The CDR3 extends over 16 amino acids. With V trimmed by 8 bases and J by 4 bases, 11 bases remained unmatched. The germline V gene encodes CDR1 ENHRY and CDR2 SYGVKD. This CDR3 reads CAIRDRGQESYNEQFF. CDR3 DNA sequence: TGTGCCATCCGGGACAGGGGTCAGGAGAGTTACAATGAGCAGTTCTTC.

This chain joins TRBV5-1 and TRBJ1-1; D might be TRBD1 (6 bases). CDR3 length: 13 amino acids. Trimming stripped 3 bases from V and 3 bases from J, with 9 bases between. Germline CDR1 reads SGHRS; CDR2 reads YFSETQ. The CDR3 protein is CASSWKGDTEAFF. CDR3 nucleotides: TGCGCCAGCAGCTGGAAGGGGGACACTGAAGCTTTCTTT.

This rearrangement joins TRBV6-1 to TRBJ1-5; D perhaps matches TRBD1 (6 bases). This CDR3 spans 14 amino acids. V dropped 3 bases and J dropped 4 bases, with 10 bases sitting between them. CDR1 MNHNS and CDR2 SASEGT come from the germline V gene. The CDR3 loop is CASSEGTMNQPQHF. CDR3 sequence (DNA): TGTGCCAGCAGTGAGGGGACAATGAATCAGCCCCAGCATTTT.

The rearrangement uses TRBV7-9 and TRBJ2-5; D possibly corresponds to TRBD2 (5 bases). V lost 2 bases, J lost 5 bases, and 9 bases lay in between. Germline V gene data show CDR1 as SEHNR and CDR2 as FQNEAQ (reference sequence). This CDR3 contains 13 residues. In DNA form, the CDR3 reads TGTGCCAGCAGCTTAACCCCGGGGGAGACCCAGTACTTC. Translating it yields CASSLTPGETQYF.

This clone came up once. V and J are TRBV5-5 and TRBJ1-4; maybe TRBD1 (5 bases). Germline assignment: CDR1 SGHKS and CDR2 YYEKEE (reference sequence). The CDR3 totals 18 residues. The ends were cut back, 5 bases at V and 0 bases at J, with 20 bases in the middle. CDR3 coding DNA: TGTGCCAGCAGGCCAGGGCGCAGGACCTTCTCAACTAATGAAAAACTGTTTTTT. Translation: CASRPGRRTFSTNEKLFF.

The chain is built from TRBV6-5 and TRBJ1-1, with 7 bases matching TRBD1. Germline V CDR1 and CDR2: MNHEY, SVGAGI. V trimming: 4 bases; J trimming: 4 bases; junction bases outside the gene matches: 9. The CDR3 runs 15 residues. The CDR3 DNA reads TGTGCCAGCAGTTCCGTAAGACAGGGCACCACTGAAGCTTTCTTT. This sequence encodes CASSSVRQGTTEAFF.

The chain joins TRBV5-1 to TRBJ1-1, with 11 bases fitting TRBD1. V was pared by 3 bases and J by 1 base, with 8 bases of the junction left unmatched. CDR1 is SGHRS, CDR2 YFSETQ, per germline. The CDR3 extends over 17 amino acids. The CDR3 region has the DNA TGCGCCAGCAGCTACTGGACAGGGGGCGCCCGGAACACTGAAGCTTTCTTT. It codes for CASSYWTGGARNTEAFF.

The V and J genes are TRBV9 and TRBJ1-4; TRBD1 matches at 10 bases. CDR1 and CDR2 from the germline V gene are SGDLS and YYNGEE. Trimming at V came to 3 bases and at J to 10 bases, leaving 3 bases not matched to a gene. This CDR3 contains 13 residues. The CDR3 DNA follows: TGTGCCAGCAGCGCGGGACAGGGGAGAAAACTGTTTTTT. Translation: CASSAGQGRKLFF.

This clone occurred a few times. CDR3 protein: CASSRRQGAYEKLFF. The DNA for the CDR3 is TGTGCCAGCAGTCGGCGACAGGGGGCATATGAAAAACTGTTTTTT. The J gene is TRBJ1-4, the V gene TRBV2; 10 nucleotides match TRBD1. The length of the CDR3 is 15 residues. Per germline, CDR1 SNHLY and CDR2 FYNNEI. After removal of 5 bases from V and 6 bases from J, the junction contained 6 bases not matched to a gene.

This chain connects TRBV2 to TRBJ1-2; 8 bases fit TRBD1. There are 14 residues in the CDR3. V shed 1 base and J 7 bases; nucleotides not matched to a gene: 5. The germline gives CDR1 SNHLY, CDR2 FYNNEI. The CDR3 loop is CASSEVGQGRGYTF. The DNA for the CDR3 is TGTGCCAGCAGTGAAGTTGGACAGGGTCGTGGCTACACCTTC.

This clone was seen just once. The CDR3 protein is CAWSLGSHSGNTIYF. For the CDR3, the DNA is TGTGCCTGGAGTCTAGGCAGTCACTCTGGAAACACCATATATTTT. The V call is TRBV30, the J call TRBJ1-3; D is ambiguous. From germline, CDR1 is GTSNPN and CDR2 SVGIG (reference sequence). This CDR3 spans 15 amino acids. Trimming removed 2 bases at V and 0 bases at J, with 11 bases between. Supplemented by reference TRBV30 and TRBJ1-3, the full variable domain reads SQTIHQWPATLVQPVGSPLSLECTVEGTSNPNLYWYRQAAGRGLQLLFYSVGIGQISSEVPQNLSASRPQDRQFILSSKKLLLSDSGFYLCAWSLGSHSGNTIYFGEGSWLTVV.

The chain uses TRBV14 and TRBJ2-1, with unresolved D. The CDR3 consists of 16 residues. The V end lost 4 bases, the J end lost 1 base, and 14 bases lay between the germline ends. Germline V CDR1 and CDR2: SGHDN, FVKESK. CDR3 nucleotides: TGTGCCAGCAGCCCGAAGCCCCTTAGTTCCTACAATGAGCAGTTCTTC. Residues: CASSPKPLSSYNEQFF. Using reference TRBV14 and TRBJ2-1 for the parts outside the CDR3, the full variable domain is EAGVTQFPSHSVIEKGQTVTLRCDPISGHDNLYWYRRVMGKEIKFLLHFVKESKQDESGMPNNRFLAERTGGTYSTLKVQPAELEDSGVYFCASSPKPLSSYNEQFFGPGTRLTVL.